Listed below are T cell receptor beta chains from one sample, sequenced in a study of cytomegalovirus exposure and HLA in healthy donors. TCRdb's table, derived via immunoSEQ multiplex PCR, lists solely in-frame clones and lacks some. The sample contains roughly 180,000 clones, about four fifths of which appear only once. The sequenced sample consisted of PBMCs. These receptors were obtained from a man younger than 45 in good health and CMV-seronegative. The conserved cysteine and the conserved F or W are not part of the CDR3 here. The order of the fields is V gene, J gene, CDR3 protein.

v_call: TRBV11-2; j_call: TRBJ2-7; cdr3_aa: ASSLGPGQGLYEQY
v_call: TRBV7-2; j_call: TRBJ2-3; cdr3_aa: ASSLGIGRATDTQY
v_call: TRBV30; j_call: TRBJ2-3; cdr3_aa: AWSLGGSGPDTQY
v_call: TRBV7-2; j_call: NA; cdr3_aa: ASSLAAGLAGDYEQY
v_call: TRBV29-1; j_call: TRBJ1-2; cdr3_aa: SVEDLRQGGYT
v_call: TRBV19; j_call: TRBJ1-1; cdr3_aa: ASTVEGRRLNTEAF
v_call: TRBV4-1; j_call: TRBJ1-4; cdr3_aa: ASSVRQGDEKLF
v_call: TRBV19; j_call: TRBJ1-1; cdr3_aa: ASSIGRGFTEAF
v_call: TRBV27; j_call: TRBJ2-5; cdr3_aa: ASIHIAGGPPETQY
v_call: TRBV19; j_call: TRBJ2-2; cdr3_aa: ASSNRLKDRTGELF
v_call: TRBV10-2; j_call: TRBJ2-5; cdr3_aa: ASSERQGAGETQY
v_call: TRBV7-9; j_call: TRBJ2-7; cdr3_aa: ASSYGQVTYEQY
v_call: TRBV5-4; j_call: TRBJ1-1; cdr3_aa: ASSLGRDRGDTEAF
v_call: TRBV5-1; j_call: TRBJ1-1; cdr3_aa: ASSFGGWQEAF
v_call: TRBV10-3; j_call: TRBJ1-3; cdr3_aa: AIRDSRNTIY
v_call: TRBV7-8; j_call: TRBJ1-5; cdr3_aa: ASSPGQQFSNQPQH
v_call: TRBV28; j_call: TRBJ2-7; cdr3_aa: ASSPGTSGDYEQY
v_call: TRBV21-1; j_call: TRBJ2-5; cdr3_aa: AARLAGRETQY
v_call: TRBV11-2; j_call: TRBJ2-1; cdr3_aa: ASSSRGTSGSNEQF
v_call: TRBV28; j_call: TRBJ2-5; cdr3_aa: ASSLGGGQETQY
v_call: TRBV6-4; j_call: TRBJ2-1; cdr3_aa: ASSPRTSGIYNEQF